Each of the 5 T cell receptor beta chains below was sequenced from the same sample in a study of T-cell memory formation after mild COVID-19. Each CDR3 protein gets one entry after TCRdb re-called the 5' RACE reads with MiXCR. The sample carries 540,000 or so distinct CDR3 sequences, roughly 22% recorded once. Sequenced material: PBMCs or a T cell subset sorted from them (not recorded which). The receptors were gathered from an adult woman who had mild COVID-19 (a few samples of this study predate the infection). Cell type and time point are not known.

CDR3 coding DNA: TGTGCCACCCGGCGGGGAGAAGGGAACACTGAAGCTTTCTTT. Translated, it gives CATRRGEGNTEAFF. The rearrangement uses TRBV5-4 and TRBJ1-1; unclear D gene. The CDR3 extends over 14 amino acids. CDR1 SGHNT and CDR2 YYREEE come from the germline V gene (reference sequence). V was trimmed by 9 bases and J by 1 base, leaving 16 bases between them.

This clonotype was picked up a small number of times. The rearrangement links TRBV20-1 to TRBJ2-2; 13 nucleotides agree with TRBD2. Unmatched junction bases numbered 6, after V lost 6 bases and J lost 5 bases. This CDR3 is built from 15 residues. The V gene's germline CDR1 is DFQATT and CDR2 SNEGSKA (reference sequence). CDR3 sequence (DNA): TGCAGTGCGCGGACTAGCGGGGGACCTACCGGGGAGCTGTTTTTT. Translating gives CSARTSGGPTGELFF.

This clonotype was seen only a few times. This chain uses TRBV19 with TRBJ2-1; 8 bases agree with TRBD1. The CDR3 sequence is 15 residues long. CDR1 and CDR2 from the germline V gene are LNHDA and SQIVND (reference sequence). The junction had 8 bases not matched to a gene; V was cut back by 8 bases and J by 2 bases. The CDR3: CASGRTGNPYNEQFF. Here the CDR3 DNA reads TGTGCCAGTGGGCGGACAGGGAACCCCTACAATGAGCAGTTCTTC.

CDR3 sequence: CASSLSKRSTDTQYF. CDR3 nucleotide sequence: TGCGCCAGCAGCTTGTCCAAGCGGAGCACAGATACGCAGTATTTT. This chain links TRBV5-1 with TRBJ2-3; a weak D match, TRBD2 (5 bases). Trimming removed 1 base at V and 0 bases at J, with 9 bases between. The CDR3 consists of 15 residues. Germline loops: CDR1 SGHRS, CDR2 YFSETQ.

This sequence joins TRBV7-9 and TRBJ2-3, with TRBD2 identical over 9 bases. Per the germline V gene, CDR1 is SEHNR and CDR2 is FQNEAQ (reference sequence). The CDR3 is 16 amino acids. The trim removed 5 bases at V and 0 bases at J, leaving 6 bases unmatched. The CDR3 reads CASSAPSGTSTDTQYF. The CDR3 DNA reads TGTGCCAGCAGCGCTCCTAGCGGGACTAGCACAGATACGCAGTATTTT.